Each of the 26 T cell receptor beta chains below was sequenced from the same sample in a study of long-term antiretroviral therapy in people with HIV. Researchers ran immunoSEQ v3.0 at survey level. TCRdb keeps only in-frame clones here, not all; method: immunoSEQ multiplex PCR. The table includes roughly 50,000 clones, around 84% detected once. The sample here was unsorted PBMCs, taken 0.8 years after starting antiretroviral therapy. These receptors all come from a woman aged 18-29 years with HIV.

This clone was detected only a few times. The chain joins TRBV2 to TRBJ2-5, with 7 bases identical to TRBD1. From germline, CDR1 is SNHLY and CDR2 FYNNEI. This CDR3 has 13 amino acids. V dropped 8 bases and J dropped 3; count of bases not matched to a gene: 6. As DNA, the CDR3 is TGTGCCAGCCACGACCAGGGGGAAGAGACCCAGTACTTC. Amino acids: CASHDQGEETQYF.

The chain uses TRBV13 and TRBJ2-3, with TRBD1 as a possible D gene (6 bases). V lost 7 bases to trimming and J lost 5 bases, with 25 bases between them. CDR1 is PRHDT, CDR2 FYEKMQ, per germline (reference sequence). The CDR3 runs 17 residues. The CDR3 DNA reads as TGTGCCAGCACGACCTTTACGCAGGGGAGAGATGGAGATACGCAGTATTTT. Its protein product is CASTTFTQGRDGDTQYF.

The chain has TRBV28 and TRBJ2-5; possible D gene TRBD1, 6 bases. Trimming removed 5 bases from V and 4 bases from J, with 20 bases in between. Germline loops: CDR1 MDHEN, CDR2 SYDVKM. The CDR3 is 16 residues long. The CDR3 reads CASSRAPQGGGETQYF. The CDR3 DNA sequence: TGTGCCAGCAGTAGGGCCCCACAGGGTGGGGGAGAGACCCAGTACTTC.

In its sample, this clone was seen once. The J gene is TRBJ2-2, the V gene TRBV5-6; D gene uncertain. CDR1 is SGHDT, CDR2 YYEEEE, per germline. Trimming stripped 1 base from V and 8 bases from J, with 9 bases between. The CDR3 contains 13 residues. The CDR3 sequence is CASSLTIGGELFF. The DNA of the CDR3 is TGTGCCAGCAGCTTGACGATAGGGGGGGAGCTGTTTTTT. Full variable domain (rest looked up from reference TRBV5-6 and TRBJ2-2): DAGVTQSPTHLIKTRGQQVTLRCSPKSGHDTVSWYQQALGQGPQFIFQYYEEEERQRGNFPDRFSGHQFPNYSSELNVNALLLGDSALYLCASSLTIGGELFFGEGSRLTVL.

This clone was detected only once. The chain links TRBV27 to TRBJ1-1, with 8 bases matching TRBD1. The V and J ends lost 4 bases and 1 base, in that order; junction bases with no gene match: 11. Germline assignment: CDR1 MNHEY and CDR2 SMNVEV (reference sequence). This CDR3 spans 17 amino acids. DNA of the CDR3: TGTGCCAGCAGTTCCGGACAGGGATTTAAGGAGAACACTGAAGCTTTCTTT. As protein: CASSSGQGFKENTEAFF.

V is TRBV9 and J is TRBJ2-3; TRBD2 matches at 10 bases. The CDR3 consists of 16 residues. Trimming cost V 4 bases and J 2 bases; bases outside gene matches: 7. Germline assignment: CDR1 SGDLS and CDR2 YYNGEE. The CDR3 spells CASSPRTSGDTDTQYF. In DNA form, the CDR3 reads TGTGCCAGCAGCCCTCGGACTAGCGGAGACACAGATACGCAGTATTTT.

The table lists this clone with a few counts. This rearrangement joins TRBV28 to TRBJ2-7, with TRBD1 matching over 8 bases. J was trimmed by 6 bases and V by 2 bases; bases with no gene match: 9. Germline V CDR1 and CDR2: MDHEN, SYDVKM. This CDR3 contains 15 residues. The CDR3 loop reads CASSLDFGQGSEQYF. CDR3 sequence (DNA): TGTGCCAGCAGTTTAGATTTTGGACAGGGCTCCGAGCAGTACTTC.

This chain uses TRBV10-3 with TRBJ1-5; D unresolved. Germline CDR1 is ENHRY and CDR2 is SYGVKD. V was clipped by 0 bases and J by 0 bases, with 6 bases between them. The CDR3 is 15 amino acids. DNA for the CDR3: TGTGCCATCAGTGAGTCACGGGATAGCAATCAGCCCCAGCATTTT. Protein product: CAISESRDSNQPQHF.

This chain joins TRBV7-3 and TRBJ2-3; D not resolved. CDR1 and CDR2 from the germline V gene are SGHTA and FQGTGA. With 2 bases removed from V and 2 bases from J, the gap between germline ends came to 8 bases. The CDR3 consists of 14 residues. The CDR3 reads CASSLDLLTDTQYF. In DNA, the CDR3 is TGTGCCAGCAGCTTAGATCTACTCACAGATACGCAGTATTTT.

The V gene is TRBV7-9, the J gene TRBJ1-2; D possibly corresponds to TRBD1 (5 bases). The germline CDR1 and CDR2 sequences are SEHNR and FQNEAQ (reference sequence). Trimming shortened V by 4 bases and J by 4 bases, and 19 bases separated the two germline ends. This CDR3 has 16 residues. The CDR3 DNA reads as TGTGCCAGCAGCTCTTCTTCCGGGACGGGCTTCTATGGCTACACCTTC. Its translation is CASSSSSGTGFYGYTF.

CDR3 region: CASSPEGRGGYTDTQYF. The CDR3 DNA sequence: TGCGCCAGCAGCCCCGAGGGGCGCGGGGGATACACAGATACGCAGTATTTT. V usage is TRBV5-1 and J usage is TRBJ2-3; 7 bases match TRBD2. Germline trimming cut 4 bases from V and 2 bases from J; bases unmatched to any gene: 13. Germline values: CDR1 SGHRS, CDR2 YFSETQ. This CDR3 region has 17 residues. Filled out from reference TRBV5-1 and TRBJ2-3, the complete variable domain reads KAGVTQTPRYLIKTRGQQVTLSCSPISGHRSVSWYQQTPGQGLQFLFEYFSETQRNKGNFPGRFSGRQFSNSRSEMNVSTLELGDSALYLCASSPEGRGGYTDTQYFGPGTRLTVL.

J is TRBJ2-1 and V is TRBV6-5; weak D call: TRBD1 (6 bases). The V gene's germline CDR1 is MNHEY and CDR2 SVGAGI. There are 15 residues in the CDR3. Deletions cut 0 bases from V and 4 bases from J, with 10 bases between. CDR3 nucleotide sequence: TGTGCCAGCAGTTACTCCACAGGGAAGTACAATGAGCAGTTCTTC. This codes for CASSYSTGKYNEQFF.

The rearrangement joins TRBV20-1 to TRBJ1-1, with D unclear. CDR1 DFQATT and CDR2 SNEGSKA come from the germline V gene (reference sequence). The CDR3 spans 11 residues. Trimming stripped 4 bases from V and 5 bases from J, with 8 bases between. CDR3: CSATGFTEAFF. CDR3 nucleotides: TGCAGTGCTACTGGGTTTACTGAAGCTTTCTTT.

This chain connects TRBV9 to TRBJ2-3, with D unresolved. Trimming shortened V by 0 bases and J by 0 bases, and 8 bases separated the two germline ends. The CDR3 has 15 residues. Germline CDR1 is SGDLS and CDR2 is YYNGEE. The CDR3 sequence: CASSVEAHSTDTQYF. CDR3 in DNA: TGTGCCAGCAGCGTAGAGGCGCATAGCACAGATACGCAGTATTTT.

The chain links TRBV5-1 to TRBJ1-2; a possible D gene is TRBD1 (6 bases). Germline CDR1 is SGHRS and CDR2 is YFSETQ. The CDR3 is made up of 13 amino acids. V was shortened by 2 bases and J by 8 bases, with 13 bases between the two germline ends. The CDR3 reads CASSFWGAGGYTF. The CDR3, as DNA: TGCGCCAGCAGCTTTTGGGGGGCCGGAGGCTACACCTTC.

The rearrangement uses TRBV5-4 and TRBJ2-3; 13 nucleotides line up with TRBD2. Germline CDR1 is SGHNT and CDR2 is YYREEE (reference sequence). This CDR3 has 19 residues. Trimming took 0 bases from V and 1 from J; bases not matched to a gene: 8. The CDR3 reads CASSLEGLAGLGGTDTQYF. The CDR3 DNA reads as TGTGCCAGCAGCTTGGAGGGACTAGCGGGATTAGGGGGCACAGATACGCAGTATTTT.

This chain joins TRBV19 and TRBJ1-2; unclear D gene. Deletions cut 5 bases from V and 5 bases from J, with 12 bases between. Germline values: CDR1 LNHDA, CDR2 SQIVND (reference sequence). CDR3 length: 13 residues. The CDR3 DNA is TGTGCCAGTAGTCCCCAAACCGCGTATGGCTACACCTTC. It specifies CASSPQTAYGYTF.

The V gene is TRBV19, the J gene TRBJ2-2; D gene uncertain. The CDR3 has 15 amino acids. Germline V gene lookup returns CDR1 LNHDA and CDR2 SQIVND (reference sequence). V lost 5 bases to trimming and J lost 6 bases, with 16 bases between them. CDR3 loop: CASSPSGRSSGELFF. The CDR3 nucleotides are TGTGCCAGTAGTCCCTCAGGACGGAGCTCCGGGGAGCTGTTTTTT.

The chain employs TRBV28 and TRBJ2-3; a possible D gene is TRBD1 (5 bases). V lost 2 bases to trimming and J lost 6 bases, with 18 bases between them. The germline gives CDR1 MDHEN, CDR2 SYDVKM. The CDR3 spans 16 residues. This CDR3 reads CASSLNPTWSGDTQYF. CDR3 in DNA: TGTGCCAGCAGTTTAAATCCAACCTGGTCAGGGGATACGCAGTATTTT.

This chain connects TRBV10-3 to TRBJ2-5; 9 nucleotides agree with TRBD1. CDR3 length equals 16 residues. The germline V gene encodes CDR1 ENHRY and CDR2 SYGVKD. The junction had 8 bases not matched to a gene; V was cut back by 4 bases and J by 2 bases. The CDR3: CAISGAGTGRQETQYF. The CDR3 DNA is TGTGCCATCAGTGGGGCCGGGACAGGGAGACAAGAGACCCAGTACTTC.

The chain carries TRBV27 and TRBJ1-4; no clear D gene. This CDR3 comprises 16 residues. Germline CDR1 MNHEY, CDR2 SMNVEV (reference sequence). The ends were cut back, 4 bases at V and 7 bases at J, with 19 bases in the middle. CDR3: CASSSSGRNVGEKLFF. The DNA for the CDR3 is TGTGCCAGCAGTTCCTCCGGACGAAACGTGGGTGAAAAACTGTTTTTT.

V is TRBV4-2 and J is TRBJ2-3, with TRBD2 identical over 13 bases. The CDR3 length is 16 residues. The germline gives CDR1 LGHNA, CDR2 YNFKEQ. J was trimmed by 4 bases and V by 1 base; bases with no gene match: 2. The CDR3 nucleotides are TGTGCCAGCAGCCAAGGGACTAGCGGGGGAGCAGATACGCAGTATTTT. As protein: CASSQGTSGGADTQYF.

The rearrangement uses TRBV15 and TRBJ2-7; no reliable D call. The ends were cut back, 0 bases at V and 3 bases at J, with 3 bases in the middle. Germline CDR1 LNHNV, CDR2 YYDKDF (reference sequence). The CDR3 runs to 12 residues. The DNA for the CDR3 is TGTGCCACCAGCAGAGATTTCTACGAGCAGTACTTC. As protein: CATSRDFYEQYF.

This clone showed up just a few times. The chain is built from TRBV9 and TRBJ2-7; the D is unclear. Germline V gene lookup returns CDR1 SGDLS and CDR2 YYNGEE. The CDR3 has 11 amino acids. Between the trimmed V and J ends, which lost 0 bases and 3 bases, there was a span of 1 base. The CDR3 protein is CASSVGYEQYF. Written as DNA, the CDR3 is TGTGCCAGCAGCGTAGGCTACGAGCAGTACTTC.

The V gene is TRBV7-2, the J gene TRBJ1-1; no definite D call. Trimming pared 10 bases from V and 1 base from J, leaving 7 bases between. Germline V gene sequence: CDR1 SGHTA, CDR2 FQGNSA. The CDR3 is 11 amino acids. The DNA for the CDR3 is TGTGCCACACAAAAGAACACTGAAGCTTTCTTT. Its protein is CATQKNTEAFF.

The CDR3 here is CSARTDTQYF. CDR3 coding DNA: TGCAGTGCGCGGACAGATACGCAGTATTTT. This chain uses TRBV20-1 with TRBJ2-3; no clear D gene. This CDR3 has 10 amino acids. With 6 bases removed from V and 3 bases from J, the gap between germline ends came to 4 bases. Germline-derived CDR1 and CDR2 are DFQATT and SNEGSKA (reference sequence).